This T cell receptor beta chain was sequenced during a study of CD8 T cells in ankylosing spondylitis (TCRdb year 2017). About the investigation overall: To find TCR variants linked to disease, the study profiled T cell receptor beta repertoires in ankylosing spondylitis patients and healthy donors. The whole study cohort included over 85 healthy donors and 25 ankylosing spondylitis patients. Peripheral blood was sampled, and synovial fluid was additionally collected from ankylosing spondylitis patients.

The instrument given in TCRdb is Illumina HiSeq 2500. TCR beta libraries were prepared by quantitative 5'-RACE with molecular barcodes. As for the authors' bioinformatics: Disease-linked TCR variants were identified with a new computational method built on a probabilistic model of VDJ rearrangement. TCRdb passed the public sequencing reads through fastp at Q25 and MiXCR, retaining productive beta sequences. A single entry per CDR3 protein holds the most common genes and DNA from its merged rows. The V and J calls and clone size come from TCRdb's table, not from the authors' own analysis. This sample lists approximately 200,000 distinct CDR3 sequences; roughly 13% were detected once. The ten biggest clones cover approximately 15% of the sample. Beyond this particular receptor, the publication reports: A CD8+ phenotype was shown by the disease-linked clones, which were found at relatively low frequencies in peripheral blood. Significant enrichment of the disease-linked clones was reported in matched synovial fluid samples from ankylosing spondylitis patients. Some motif variants had previously been reported in the synovial fluid and blood of reactive arthritis patients, which suggests shared mechanisms of disease initiation. Blood from ankylosing spondylitis patients appeared to be characterized by a TCR beta motif composed of about eight highly homologous amino acid variants.

A word on this clonotype: Its binding antigen is unknown. No clone much larger than this one lies a single base away; base qualities are absent.

CDR1 SGHAT and CDR2 FQNNGV are derived from the germline V gene. Inclusive of the bounding cysteine and phenylalanine, the CDR3 is 14 residues long. Here the CDR3 DNA is all that survives: 42 bases in frame from base 1. The germline ends are 9 bases apart after V is trimmed by 1 base and J by 2 bases. The V gene is TRBV11-2 and the J gene is TRBJ2-7, with the D call perhaps TRBD1 or TRBD2, as 5 bases match in each case. What was sequenced was blood, either unsorted or a sorted T cell fraction (not recorded which). This receptor was taken from a male donor with ankylosing spondylitis or in good health (not recorded which). In nucleotides, the sequence is TGTGCCAGCAGCTTAGTTGTGGGGGCCTACGAGCAGTACTTC. It codes for CASSLVVGAYEQYF. This CDR3, with the reference TRBV11-2 and TRBJ2-7 proteins standing in past its ends, gives the full variable domain EAGVAQSPRYKIIEKRQSVAFWCNPISGHATLYWYQQILGQGPKLLIQFQNNGVVDDSQLPKDRFSAERLKGVDSTLKIQPAKLEDSAVYLCASSLVVGAYEQYFGPGTRLTVT.